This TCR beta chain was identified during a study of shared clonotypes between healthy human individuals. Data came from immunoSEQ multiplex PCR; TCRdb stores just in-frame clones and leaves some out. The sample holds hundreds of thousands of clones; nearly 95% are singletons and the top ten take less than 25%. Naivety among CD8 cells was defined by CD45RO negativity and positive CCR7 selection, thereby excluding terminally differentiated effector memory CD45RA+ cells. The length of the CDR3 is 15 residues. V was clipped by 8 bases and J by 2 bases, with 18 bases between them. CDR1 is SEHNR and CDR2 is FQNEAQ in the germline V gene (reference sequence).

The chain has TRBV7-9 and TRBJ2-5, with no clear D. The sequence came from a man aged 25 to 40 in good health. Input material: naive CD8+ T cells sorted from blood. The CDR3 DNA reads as TGTGCCAGCCCAGGAGTCTCGACTCCACAAGAGACCCAGTACTTC. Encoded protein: CASPGVSTPQETQYF.